These T cell receptor beta chains were read from a single sample in a study of cytomegalovirus exposure and HLA in healthy donors. Clones were sequenced by immunoSEQ multiplex PCR, and TCRdb holds only the in-frame ones, with some missing. The sample gives fewer than 100,000 clones, approximately 94% of which show up once; 2.5% to 3.5% is in the top ten. Sample: PBMCs. All receptors come from a woman younger than 30 in good health and CMV-seropositive. Both conserved end residues are part of each CDR3. D genes are given only for firm matches. Some rows have no size entry. The others give once, few or many, or a class for an expanded clone.

d_gene: TRBD1
abundance: NA
v_gene: TRBV28
j_gene: TRBJ2-7
CDR3nt: TGTGCCAGCAGTTACAGGGGTGGCCCCACCTACGAGCAGTACTTC
CDR3aa: CASSYRGGPTYEQYF

d_gene: TRBD1
abundance: NA
v_gene: TRBV7-9
j_gene: TRBJ2-3
CDR3nt: TGTGCCAGCAGCTTAGGGGACAGGGAGACAGATACGCAGTATTTT
CDR3aa: CASSLGDRETDTQYF

d_gene: TRBD2
abundance: NA
v_gene: TRBV6-1
j_gene: TRBJ2-7
CDR3nt: TGTGCCAGCGGGACTAGCGGGAGCTCCTACGAGCAGTACTTC
CDR3aa: CASGTSGSSYEQYF

d_gene: NA
abundance: NA
v_gene: TRBV18
j_gene: TRBJ1-1
CDR3nt: TGTGCCAGCTCACCCCGAAACATGAACACTGAAGCTTTCTTT
CDR3aa: CASSPRNMNTEAFF

d_gene: NA
abundance: NA
v_gene: TRBV7-2
j_gene: TRBJ2-5
CDR3nt: TGTGCCAGCAGCGCCCAGAAAGAGACCCAGTACTTC
CDR3aa: CASSAQKETQYF

d_gene: NA
abundance: NA
v_gene: TRBV6-6
j_gene: TRBJ2-7
CDR3nt: TGTGCCAGCAGTTACGCGGGAACCTACGAGCAGTACTTC
CDR3aa: CASSYAGTYEQYF

d_gene: NA
abundance: NA
v_gene: TRBV29-1
j_gene: TRBJ2-3
CDR3nt: TGCAGCGTTTTAGGGGGGGACACAGATACGCAGTATTTT
CDR3aa: CSVLGGDTDTQYF

d_gene: NA
abundance: NA
v_gene: TRBV5-6
j_gene: TRBJ1-4
CDR3nt: TGTGCCAGCAGCTTCGGGGAGACTAATGAAAAACTGTTTTTT
CDR3aa: CASSFGETNEKLFF

d_gene: NA
abundance: NA
v_gene: TRBV30
j_gene: TRBJ2-1
CDR3nt: TGTGCCTGGAGTGTAGAGGGGGACAATGCCTACAATGAGCAGTTCTTC
CDR3aa: CAWSVEGDNAYNEQFF

d_gene: TRBD1
abundance: NA
v_gene: TRBV4-2
j_gene: TRBJ1-6
CDR3nt: TGTGCCAGCAGCCGGGCAAGGTGGGGACAGGGTATTGATAATTCACCCCTCCACTTT
CDR3aa: CASSRARWGQGIDNSPLHF

d_gene: NA
abundance: NA
v_gene: TRBV9
j_gene: TRBJ2-3
CDR3nt: TGTGCCAGCAGCGTAGGGCAGGCCCACACAGATACGCAGTATTTT
CDR3aa: CASSVGQAHTDTQYF

d_gene: TRBD1
abundance: NA
v_gene: TRBV28
j_gene: TRBJ1-5
CDR3nt: TGTGCCAGCAGTGGTAGGACAGGGGCGGTTCGGAATCAGCCCCAGCATTTT
CDR3aa: CASSGRTGAVRNQPQHF

d_gene: NA
abundance: NA
v_gene: TRBV29-1
j_gene: TRBJ2-7
CDR3nt: TGCAGCGTTGAGGTGGGGCATCTTCTCGAGCAGTACTTC
CDR3aa: CSVEVGHLLEQYF

d_gene: NA
abundance: NA
v_gene: TRBV7-2
j_gene: TRBJ2-5
CDR3nt: TGTGCCAGCAGCTTATCCCCTATCCGAGGAGGGACCCAGTACTTC
CDR3aa: CASSLSPIRGGTQYF

d_gene: NA
abundance: once
v_gene: TRBV15
j_gene: TRBJ1-2
CDR3nt: TGTGCCACCAGCAGAGTTGAGTACCGGTACTATGGCTACACCTTC
CDR3aa: CATSRVEYRYYGYTF

d_gene: NA
abundance: once
v_gene: TRBV5-1
j_gene: TRBJ2-1
CDR3nt: TGCGCCAGCAGCTTGGAAGGACAGTTATTCGATGAGCAGTTCTTC
CDR3aa: CASSLEGQLFDEQFF

d_gene: NA
abundance: NA
v_gene: TRBV27
j_gene: TRBJ2-1
CDR3nt: TGTGCCAGCAGTCCCCTGGCGGGAAAAAAATACAATGAGCAGTTCTTC
CDR3aa: CASSPLAGKKYNEQFF

d_gene: TRBD1
abundance: NA
v_gene: TRBV5-1
j_gene: TRBJ2-7
CDR3nt: TGCGCCAGCAGCTTGGCTCAGGGGGAATCCTACGAGCAGTACTTC
CDR3aa: CASSLAQGESYEQYF

d_gene: NA
abundance: NA
v_gene: TRBV5-4
j_gene: TRBJ2-1
CDR3nt: TGTGCCAGCAGCTCTGAGGATTTCAAAAATGAGCAGTTCTTC
CDR3aa: CASSSEDFKNEQFF

d_gene: TRBD1
abundance: NA
v_gene: TRBV28
j_gene: TRBJ2-7
CDR3nt: TGTGCCAGCAGTCGGATGACAGGGGGCGCATCTTACGAGCAGTACTTC
CDR3aa: CASSRMTGGASYEQYF

d_gene: NA
abundance: NA
v_gene: TRBV29-1
j_gene: TRBJ1-3
CDR3nt: TGCAGCGTTGAAGAGGCAGGGATTAGGGACACCATATATTTT
CDR3aa: CSVEEAGIRDTIYF

d_gene: NA
abundance: once
v_gene: TRBV5-1
j_gene: TRBJ2-2
CDR3nt: TGCGCCAGCAGCCCAGTTGAAACGAACACCGGGGAGCTGTTTTTT
CDR3aa: CASSPVETNTGELFF

d_gene: TRBD1
abundance: NA
v_gene: TRBV2
j_gene: TRBJ1-5
CDR3nt: TGTGCCAGCAGCCCGAGGACAGGGGGCAATCAGCCCCAGCATTTT
CDR3aa: CASSPRTGGNQPQHF

d_gene: NA
abundance: NA
v_gene: TRBV6-5
j_gene: TRBJ1-1
CDR3nt: TGTGCCAGCAGACTGTTAACCGGGGTTGAAGCTTTCTTT
CDR3aa: CASRLLTGVEAFF

d_gene: NA
abundance: NA
v_gene: TRBV18
j_gene: TRBJ2-2
CDR3nt: TGTGCCAGCTCACGAGTCGGAGCGAACACCGGGGAGCTGTTTTTT
CDR3aa: CASSRVGANTGELFF

d_gene: NA
abundance: NA
v_gene: TRBV9
j_gene: TRBJ1-1
CDR3nt: TGTGCCAGCAGCCCCCCGGGGGGCTTCACTGAAGCTTTCTTT
CDR3aa: CASSPPGGFTEAFF

d_gene: NA
abundance: NA
v_gene: TRBV19
j_gene: TRBJ1-2
CDR3nt: TGTGCCAGTAGTATAGAGCGGGGTAACTATGGCTACACCTTC
CDR3aa: CASSIERGNYGYTF

d_gene: NA
abundance: NA
v_gene: TRBV9
j_gene: TRBJ2-1
CDR3nt: TGTGCCAGCAGCCCTGTGACACCAAACAATGAGCAGTTCTTC
CDR3aa: CASSPVTPNNEQFF